The present T cell receptor (beta chain) was sequenced within a study of cytomegalovirus exposure and HLA in healthy donors. Across the whole study: Some 77 million unique TCRs from HLA-typed donors were held in an early release of data. Study results and limitations: TCR beta chains associated with HLA were, in a later analysis, more clonally expanded than equally common others. Being productive about 87% or about 30% of the time was typical of most TCR beta V segments in an earlier analysis.

PCR used 60 Vbeta primers and 13 Jbeta primers. Profiling relied on immunoSEQ multiplex PCR, and the TCRdb table lists in-frame clones only, not all of them. The sample holds roughly 200,000 clones, approximately 79% seen once. In the case of this clone: Its specificity is unknown.

This clonotype was obtained from a woman in her 30s in good health and CMV-seropositive. The sample consisted of PBMCs.

The CDR3 here is CASSSRWEVDGYTF. In DNA, the CDR3 is TGTGCCAGCAGCTCCCGATGGGAGGTAGATGGCTACACCTTC. The chain couples TRBV7-9 to TRBJ1-2; no reliable D call. Germline lookup yields CDR1 SEHNR and CDR2 FQNEAQ (reference sequence). V dropped 4 bases and J dropped 6 bases, with 15 bases sitting between them. The CDR3 length is 14 residues. Supplemented by reference TRBV7-9 and TRBJ1-2, the full variable domain reads DTGVSQNPRHKITKRGQNVTFRCDPISEHNRLYWYRQTLGQGPEFLTYFQNEAQLEKSRLLSDRFSAERPKGSFSTLEIQRTEQGDSAMYLCASSSRWEVDGYTFGSGTRLTVV.